Here is one T cell receptor (beta chain) with its context. Germline-derived CDR1 and CDR2 are SGHTA and FQGNSA. V shed 5 bases and J 4 bases; nucleotides not matched to a gene: 10. The CDR3 runs 16 residues. A second PCR of about 7 to 11 cycles used a sample-barcoded 5' primer and a J-beta primer mix. A single record per CDR3 protein comes from TCRdb applying MiXCR to the 5' RACE reads. The sample contains approximately 900,000 distinct CDR3 sequences, around 48% of which appear only once. The sample is drawn from a study of blood T cells in healthy people across ages. This TCR derives from a man aged 25 to 40 in good health. V usage is TRBV7-2 and J usage is TRBJ2-4; 8 bases agree with TRBD1. Sequenced: blood. The CDR3 spells CASSDPRDRPKNIQYF. The DNA for the CDR3 is TGTGCCAGCAGCGACCCCCGGGACAGGCCAAAAAACATTCAGTACTTC.